Below, 9 T cell receptor beta chains from the same sample are listed, as sequenced in a study of blood T cell repertoires in COVID-19. Data came from immunoSEQ multiplex PCR; TCRdb stores just in-frame clones and leaves some out. The profile shows approximately 340,000 clones, 90% to 95% of them singletons. Sequencing was performed on PBMCs or T cells enriched from blood (not recorded which). These receptor sequences come from a woman aged 40 to 50 who had been exposed to COVID-19.

The DNA of the CDR3 is TGTGCCAGCAGTTTGGAGGGTTTTGTCACTGAAGCTTTCTTT. It codes for CASSLEGFVTEAFF. The chain combines TRBV27 with TRBJ1-1; D uncertain. Germline CDR1 MNHEY, CDR2 SMNVEV (reference sequence). The CDR3 runs 14 residues. V lost 3 bases, J lost 4 bases, and 12 bases lay in between.

This clone was counted between two and nine times. The V and J genes are TRBV30 and TRBJ2-7, with 15 bases lining up with TRBD2. Per the germline V gene, CDR1 is GTSNPN and CDR2 is SVGIG (reference sequence). Trimming removed 2 bases from V and 7 bases from J; junction bases left unmatched: 3. The CDR3 extends over 14 amino acids. The CDR3 loop is CAWSPGTSGREQYF. CDR3 in DNA: TGTGCCTGGAGTCCCGGGACTAGCGGGAGGGAGCAGTACTTC.

V and J are TRBV18 and TRBJ2-1; TRBD2 might be the D (6 bases). This CDR3 has 13 amino acids. Germline assignment: CDR1 KGHSH and CDR2 LQKENI. Trimming took 6 bases from V and 7 from J, leaving 13 bases between them. The CDR3 DNA sequence: TGTGCCAGCTCCTACCTGGGGGGTAATGAGCAGTTCTTC. Encoded protein: CASSYLGGNEQFF.

The V gene is TRBV7-3, the J gene TRBJ1-1; 9 bases fit TRBD1. CDR1 is SGHTA and CDR2 is FQGTGA in the germline V gene. V was pared by 6 bases and J by 5 bases, with 10 bases of the junction left unmatched. The length of the CDR3 is 15 residues. The CDR3 sequence is CASSLTGGKRTEAFF. The CDR3 DNA follows: TGTGCCAGCAGTCTCACAGGGGGCAAGAGGACTGAAGCTTTCTTT. Variable domain in full (rest from reference TRBV7-3 and TRBJ1-1): GAGVSQTPSNKVTEKGKYVELRCDPISGHTALYWYRQSLGQGPEFLIYFQGTGAADDSGLPNDRFFAVRPEGSVSTLKIQRTERGDSAVYLCASSLTGGKRTEAFFGQGTRLTVV.

The genes are TRBV9 and TRBJ1-2, with TRBD1 matching 7 bases. The V segment lost 4 bases and the J segment 4 bases; nucleotides outside the gene matches: 10. Germline V CDR1 and CDR2: SGDLS, YYNGEE. The CDR3 is made up of 15 amino acids. CDR3 sequence reads: CASSPTGDTSYGYTF. For the CDR3, the DNA is TGTGCCAGCAGCCCCACAGGGGATACTAGCTATGGCTACACCTTC.

The chain carries TRBV12-5 and TRBJ2-5; 7 positions agree with TRBD2. From germline, CDR1 is LGHNT and CDR2 FRNRAP. The V and J ends lost 0 bases and 5 bases, in that order; junction bases with no gene match: 9. The CDR3 length is 16 residues. For the CDR3, the DNA is TGTGCTAGTGGTTTGGTACCCGGGGGTAGCGGGGAGACCCAGTACTTC. Residues: CASGLVPGGSGETQYF.

The gene calls are TRBV10-2 and TRBJ1-5; D is ambiguous. This CDR3 is 13 amino acids long. V lost 6 bases to trimming and J lost 0 bases, with 6 bases between them. Germline loops: CDR1 WSHSY, CDR2 SAAADI. CDR3 region: CASSPISNQPQHF. The CDR3 DNA is TGCGCCAGCAGCCCCATTAGCAATCAGCCCCAGCATTTT.

The chain combines TRBV2 with TRBJ2-5; a weak D match, TRBD2 (5 bases). CDR1 is SNHLY and CDR2 is FYNNEI in the germline V gene. The ends were cut back, 9 bases at V and 7 bases at J, with 18 bases in the middle. The CDR3 totals 13 residues. The chain's CDR3 is CASRARTQVTQYF. The CDR3, as DNA: TGTGCCAGTAGAGCAAGGACTCAGGTGACCCAGTACTTC.

The rearrangement joins TRBV28 to TRBJ1-2; D unresolved. This CDR3 is built from 13 residues. Germline V lookup: CDR1 MDHEN, CDR2 SYDVKM. The V and J ends lost 3 bases and 0 bases respectively, with 5 bases between them. The CDR3 coding sequence is TGTGCCAGCAGTTTTCCCACTAACTATGGCTACACCTTC. Translated: CASSFPTNYGYTF.